The 9 T cell receptor beta chains given below trace back to one sample, sequenced in a study of blood T cell repertoires in COVID-19. Assay used: immunoSEQ multiplex PCR; TCRdb lists only in-frame clones, some missing. The sample lists 65,000 or so clones, 70% to 85% occurring once. The sample was peripheral blood. These receptor sequences come from a woman aged 65 to 85 with acute or convalescent COVID-19.

This clone showed up just a few times. The V and J genes are TRBV12-3 or TRBV12-4 and TRBJ2-1, with 7 bases matching TRBD1. Unmatched junction bases numbered 0, after V lost 3 bases and J lost 10 bases. The CDR3 runs to 11 residues. The CDR3 DNA reads TGTGCCAGCAGTTTGGGACAGGAGCAGTTCTTC. It specifies CASSLGQEQFF.

The V gene is TRBV5-1, the J gene TRBJ2-5, with D possibly being TRBD2 (5 bases). Germline-derived CDR1 and CDR2 are SGHRS and YFSETQ. Trimming pared 4 bases from V and 2 bases from J, leaving 9 bases between. The CDR3 runs to 13 residues. CDR3: CASSRGSQETQYF. The CDR3 nucleotides are TGCGCCAGCAGCCGCGGGTCACAAGAGACCCAGTACTTC.

This sequence joins TRBV5-4 and TRBJ1-2, with 7 bases aligning to TRBD1. The CDR3 has 13 amino acids. Germline CDR1 SGHNT, CDR2 YYREEE (reference sequence). Trimming cost V 4 bases and J 3 bases; bases outside gene matches: 3. The CDR3 DNA reads TGTGCCAGCAGCCCTGACAGGGACTATGGCTACACCTTC. Its protein product is CASSPDRDYGYTF. The full variable domain, completed using reference TRBV5-4 and TRBJ1-2, is ETGVTQSPTHLIKTRGQQVTLRCSSQSGHNTVSWYQQALGQGPQFIFQYYREEENGRGNFPPRFSGLQFPNYSSELNVNALELDDSALYLCASSPDRDYGYTFGSGTRLTVV.

This clone was observed a few times. The chain joins TRBV24-1 to TRBJ2-1; D ambiguous. Trimming removed 4 bases at V and 4 bases at J, with 10 bases between. The CDR3 is 14 amino acids. The V gene's germline CDR1 is KGHDR and CDR2 SFDVKD. The CDR3 sequence is CATSDPTTYNEQFF. CDR3 sequence (DNA): TGTGCCACCAGTGACCCCACGACTTACAATGAGCAGTTCTTC.

The V and J genes are TRBV6-6 and TRBJ1-6; D is unclear. Per germline, CDR1 MNHNY and CDR2 SVGAGI (reference sequence). CDR3 length: 12 residues. The V gene lost 6 bases and the J gene lost 9 bases, with 9 bases spanning the gap. The CDR3 spells CASSLISSPLHF. The CDR3 nucleotides read TGTGCCAGCAGCCTGATCAGTTCACCCCTCCACTTT.

This clone turned up a few times. The chain is built from TRBV2 and TRBJ2-3, with a possible D match to TRBD1 (6 bases). The V gene lost 3 bases and the J gene lost 3 bases, with 13 bases spanning the gap. Germline V gene data show CDR1 as SNHLY and CDR2 as FYNNEI. The CDR3 contains 15 residues. The CDR3 reads CASSDEGVATDTQYF. DNA for the CDR3: TGTGCCAGCAGTGACGAGGGGGTGGCAACAGATACGCAGTATTTT.

The chain employs TRBV30 and TRBJ1-2, with TRBD1 identical over 9 bases. The junction had 12 bases not matched to a gene; V was cut back by 2 bases and J by 5 bases. CDR1 is GTSNPN and CDR2 is SVGIG in the germline V gene (reference sequence). The CDR3 sequence is 16 residues long. CDR3 DNA sequence: TGTGCCTGGAGTTCGGCCCGCACAGGGGGCGCTTATGGCTACACCTTC. It codes for CAWSSARTGGAYGYTF.

The CDR3 region has the DNA TGTGCCAGCATTAATTTTCGGGAGCAGTACACCGGGGAGCTGTTTTTT. Its protein product is CASINFREQYTGELFF. This rearrangement joins TRBV28 to TRBJ2-2, with D possibly matching TRBD2 (6 bases). CDR3 length: 16 amino acids. Trimming removed 7 bases from V and 3 bases from J, with 18 bases in between. Germline V gives CDR1 MDHEN, CDR2 SYDVKM.

V usage is TRBV11-2 and J usage is TRBJ2-2; 8 positions match TRBD2. Germline-derived CDR1 and CDR2 are SGHAT and FQNNGV. J lost 6 bases, V lost 3 bases, and 9 bases had no gene match. CDR3 size: 16 residues. The CDR3 loop reads CASSLRRGVGSGELFF. The CDR3 DNA follows: TGTGCCAGCAGCTTGCGGCGGGGGGTCGGTTCCGGGGAGCTGTTTTTT. Variable domain in full (rest from reference TRBV11-2 and TRBJ2-2): EAGVAQSPRYKIIEKRQSVAFWCNPISGHATLYWYQQILGQGPKLLIQFQNNGVVDDSQLPKDRFSAERLKGVDSTLKIQPAKLEDSAVYLCASSLRRGVGSGELFFGEGSRLTVL.